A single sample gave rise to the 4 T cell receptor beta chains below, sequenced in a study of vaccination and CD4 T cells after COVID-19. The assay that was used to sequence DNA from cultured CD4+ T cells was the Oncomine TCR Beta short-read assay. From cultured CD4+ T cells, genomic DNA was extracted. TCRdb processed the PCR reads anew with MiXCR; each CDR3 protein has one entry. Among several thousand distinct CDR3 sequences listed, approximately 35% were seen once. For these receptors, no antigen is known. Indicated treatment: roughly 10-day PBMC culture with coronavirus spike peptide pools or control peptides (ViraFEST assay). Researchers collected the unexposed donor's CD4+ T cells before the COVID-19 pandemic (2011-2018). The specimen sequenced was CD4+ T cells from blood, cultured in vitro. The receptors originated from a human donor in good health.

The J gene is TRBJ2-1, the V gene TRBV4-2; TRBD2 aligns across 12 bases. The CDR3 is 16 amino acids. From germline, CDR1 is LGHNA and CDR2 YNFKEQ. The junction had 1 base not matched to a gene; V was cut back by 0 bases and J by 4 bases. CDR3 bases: TGTGCCAGCAGCCAAGATGGGACTAGCGGGTACAATGAGCAGTTCTTC. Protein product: CASSQDGTSGYNEQFF.

CDR3 region: CASSSRGAGGTQYF. Written as DNA, the CDR3 is TGTGCCAGCAGCTCCCGCGGGGCCGGTGGGACCCAGTACTTC. The chain has TRBV7-2 and TRBJ2-5; D might be TRBD2 (6 bases). The length of the CDR3 is 14 residues. V lost 4 bases to trimming and J lost 7 bases, with 16 bases between them. Germline values: CDR1 SGHTA, CDR2 FQGNSA.

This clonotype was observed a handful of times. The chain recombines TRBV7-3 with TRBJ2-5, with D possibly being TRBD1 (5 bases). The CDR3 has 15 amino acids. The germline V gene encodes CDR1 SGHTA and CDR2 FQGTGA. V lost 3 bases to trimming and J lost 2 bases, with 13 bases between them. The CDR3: CASSLIAGQQETQYF. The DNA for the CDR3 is TGTGCCAGCAGCTTGATCGCAGGGCAACAAGAGACCCAGTACTTC.

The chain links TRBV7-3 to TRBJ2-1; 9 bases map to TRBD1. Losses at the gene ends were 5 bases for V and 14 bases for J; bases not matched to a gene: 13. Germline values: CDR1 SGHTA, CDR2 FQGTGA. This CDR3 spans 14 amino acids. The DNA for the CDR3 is TGTGCCAGCAGCCGGGACAGGGCCTCACCCTTAAAGTTCTTC. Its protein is CASSRDRASPLKFF.